The TCR beta chain under discussion was sequenced for a study of STAT5B mutations in CD4+ large granular lymphocyte leukemia. V was pared by 4 bases and J by 3 bases, with 10 bases between. The CDR3 has 13 amino acids. Per germline, CDR1 SGHDT and CDR2 YYEEEE. Controls came from buffy coats of healthy blood donors. On this clone itself: Its matching antigen is unknown.

Only in-frame clones appear in the TCRdb table, and some are missing; sequencing was by immunoSEQ multiplex PCR. This table holds around 33,000 clones, 69% found once. Study observations and caveats: 8/27 top patient clones versus 2/35 control clones were TRBV06-family. No patients shared main leukemic clonotypes, though roughly 27% appeared at low frequency elsewhere.

The gene calls are TRBV5-6 and TRBJ1-1; D is unclear. The sample comprised CD4+ T cells from blood buffy coats. The source is a human donor in good health. CDR3 nucleotides: TGTGCCAGCAGCCGCTCGACGGACACTGAAGCTTTCTTT. It yields the protein CASSRSTDTEAFF.